These 25 T cell receptor beta chains originate from one sample sequenced in a study of neurological immune-mediated disorders. TCRdb re-called the 5' RACE reads with MiXCR, one entry per CDR3 protein. The sample contains fewer than 60,000 distinct CDR3 sequences, 13% of which appear only once. Described time point: longitudinal time-point 2. Sequencing was performed on PBMCs. Receptors originate from a male donor with HTLV-1-associated myelopathy (HAM/TSP).

Ten or more counts support this clonotype. The chain carries TRBV4-2 and TRBJ2-4, with TRBD1 as a possible D gene (6 bases). Per the germline V gene, CDR1 is LGHNA and CDR2 is YNFKEQ. This CDR3 has 13 residues. Trimming removed 4 bases from V and 8 bases from J, with 12 bases in between. The CDR3 protein is CASSPRGSDIQYF. The CDR3 region has the DNA TGTGCCAGCAGCCCCAGGGGTTCTGACATTCAGTACTTC.

This clonotype was counted ten times or more. The chain has TRBV9 and TRBJ2-7, with D tentatively TRBD2 (5 bases). This CDR3 has 12 residues. V lost 5 bases to trimming and J lost 0 bases, with 6 bases between them. From germline, CDR1 is SGDLS and CDR2 YYNGEE. The CDR3 spells CASRGSSYEQYF. For the CDR3, the DNA is TGTGCCAGCAGGGGGAGCTCCTACGAGCAGTACTTC.

This clonotype was recorded at least ten times. The chain employs TRBV7-2 and TRBJ1-5; D is unresolved. V lost 2 bases and J lost 3, with 5 bases in between. Per germline, CDR1 SGHTA and CDR2 FQGNSA. The CDR3 is made up of 13 amino acids. In nucleotides, the CDR3 is TGTGCCAGCAGCTTAAGGGTCAATCAGCCCCAGCATTTT. Translating gives CASSLRVNQPQHF.

In its sample, this clonotype was seen many times. V is TRBV5-1 and J is TRBJ2-3; 9 nucleotides line up with TRBD1. The CDR3 is made up of 15 amino acids. Germline values: CDR1 SGHRS, CDR2 YFSETQ. The V segment lost 4 bases and the J segment 4 bases; nucleotides outside the gene matches: 7. This CDR3 reads CASSPGTGSSDTQYF. CDR3 coding DNA: TGCGCCAGCAGCCCGGGGACAGGGTCCTCAGATACGCAGTATTTT.

As regards this clonotype: A much larger clone differs by one base, so this may be a read error. The CDR3 ends on some other residue instead of the conserved phenylalanine or tryptophan, so this is likely a read error. This rearrangement joins TRBV7-8 to TRBJ2-1; a possible D gene is TRBD2 (7 bases). V was cut by 0 bases and J by 7 bases, with 28 bases left in between. CDR1 is SGHVS and CDR2 is FQNEAQ in the germline V gene. This CDR3 is 20 amino acids long. The CDR3 DNA reads TGTGCCAGCAGCTTAGCGCGGGAGTGGGGGGACAAACATGCAGTAAATGAGCAGTTCGTC. Its translation: CASSLAREWGDKHAVNEQFV.

In the case of this clonotype: Mismatch with germline at one junction end may stem from a read error. The genes are TRBV5-5 and TRBJ2-5; the D is unclear. The CDR3 consists of 14 residues. Germline V gives CDR1 SGHKS, CDR2 YYEKEE (reference sequence). CDR3 bases: TGTGTCAGCAGCTTGTGGCTAGACCAAGAGACCCAGTACTTC. Protein: CVSSLWLDQETQYF.

The table lists this clonotype with many counts. This chain joins TRBV5-1 and TRBJ2-2, with TRBD2 identical over 9 bases. The CDR3 is 15 amino acids. V dropped 6 bases and J dropped 1; count of bases not matched to a gene: 4. Germline V CDR1 and CDR2: SGHRS, YFSETQ. This CDR3 is CASTGLAQNTGELFF. Here the CDR3 DNA reads TGCGCCAGCACGGGACTAGCACAGAACACCGGGGAGCTGTTTTTT.

This clonotype showed up many times. This CDR3 reads CASSFLGTGGSNTEAFF. As DNA, the CDR3 is TGTGCCAGCAGTTTTCTTGGGACAGGGGGCTCGAACACTGAAGCTTTCTTT. This chain joins TRBV12-3 or TRBV12-4 and TRBJ1-1; 12 bases are a match to TRBD1. The CDR3 is made up of 17 amino acids. Germline trimming cut 3 bases from V and 1 base from J; bases unmatched to any gene: 6.

This clonotype ranks as medium-sized. The junction does not match germline at one end; this may be a read error. The rearrangement uses TRBV5-1 and TRBJ2-3; the D gene is possibly TRBD2 (6 bases). The CDR3 is 14 amino acids. CDR1 SGHRS and CDR2 YFSETQ come from the germline V gene. The CDR3 sequence is CASSLGGGTDTQYF. The DNA for the CDR3 is TGTGCCAGCAGCTTAGGCGGGGGCACAGATACGCAGTATTTT. Together with reference TRBV5-1 and TRBJ2-3, the CDR3 gives the full variable domain: KAGVTQTPRYLIKTRGQQVTLSCSPISGHRSVSWYQQTPGQGLQFLFEYFSETQRNKGNFPGRFSGRQFSNSRSEMNVSTLELGDSALYLCASSLGGGTDTQYFGPGTRLTVL.

This clonotype was seen at least ten times. V usage is TRBV5-1 and J usage is TRBJ1-2; D may be TRBD1 (6 bases). V was shortened by 4 bases and J by 2 bases, with 15 bases between the two germline ends. The CDR3 extends over 15 amino acids. CDR1 is SGHRS, CDR2 YFSETQ, per germline. Here the CDR3 reads CASSPSSGANYGYTF. Written as DNA, the CDR3 is TGCGCCAGCAGCCCCAGCTCAGGGGCGAACTATGGCTACACCTTC.

This clonotype was recorded many times. This chain uses TRBV7-8 with TRBJ1-2; tentative D call: TRBD1 (6 bases). V shed 7 bases and J shed 8 bases, with 17 bases lying between them. Germline V gene data show CDR1 as SGHVS and CDR2 as FQNEAQ. The length of the CDR3 is 13 residues. The CDR3 reads CASTEGGGGGYTF. The CDR3, as DNA: TGTGCCAGCACCGAGGGGGGAGGTGGCGGCTACACCTTC.

This clonotype is medium-sized within its sample. V usage is TRBV7-6 and J usage is TRBJ2-7; 8 bases are a match to TRBD1. With V trimmed by 5 bases and J by 3 bases, 3 bases remained unmatched. This CDR3 contains 13 residues. Germline V gives CDR1 SGHVS, CDR2 FNYEAQ. The CDR3 nucleotides read TGTGCCAGCAGCCCAACAGGGGGCTACGAGCAGTACTTC. Translation: CASSPTGGYEQYF.

This clonotype has a count of ten or more. This chain joins TRBV7-2 and TRBJ2-2; D is ambiguous. Germline CDR1 is SGHTA and CDR2 is FQGNSA. The CDR3 length is 11 residues. V was shortened by 7 bases and J by 4 bases, with 4 bases between the two germline ends. CDR3 nucleotides: TGTGCCAGCACCAGCACCGGGGAGCTGTTTTTT. Amino acid sequence: CASTSTGELFF.

Comments on this clonotype: A clone one base away is much larger, so this may be a read error. The rearrangement joins TRBV7-9 to TRBJ1-1; perhaps TRBD1 as D (6 bases). Germline V gene data show CDR1 as SEHNR and CDR2 as FQNEAQ (reference sequence). This CDR3 spans 14 amino acids. The CDR3 region has the DNA TGTGCCAGCACCCTAACAGGGACGAACACTGAAGGTTTCTTT. This codes for CASTLTGTNTEGFF.

This clonotype was detected many times. The chain combines TRBV10-2 with TRBJ1-1; D is ambiguous. This CDR3 region has 14 residues. Per the germline V gene, CDR1 is WSHSY and CDR2 is SAAADI. Trimming stripped 4 bases from V and 1 base from J, with 10 bases between. In DNA form, the CDR3 reads TGCGCCAGCAGTGGACCCCCTGGGAACACTGAAGCTTTCTTT. It translates to CASSGPPGNTEAFF.

This clonotype has at least ten counts. This chain joins TRBV25-1 and TRBJ1-5; tentative D call: TRBD1 (5 bases). This CDR3 is built from 15 residues. Germline loops: CDR1 MGHDK, CDR2 SYGVNS. V lost 3 bases and J 2 bases, leaving 11 bases between the germline ends. The CDR3 reads CASSEDTVGNQPQHF. DNA for the CDR3: TGTGCCAGCAGTGAGGACACTGTTGGCAATCAGCCCCAGCATTTT.

This clonotype was observed many times. The chain employs TRBV5-1 and TRBJ2-7, with no clear D. Germline-derived CDR1 and CDR2 are SGHRS and YFSETQ. CDR3 length: 13 residues. V was cut by 1 base and J by 9 bases, with 14 bases left in between. CDR3 in amino acids: CASSLSHGDGQYF. The CDR3 nucleotides are TGCGCCAGCAGCTTGAGTCACGGAGACGGGCAGTACTTC.

This clonotype was picked up many times. The rearrangement uses TRBV28 and TRBJ2-7; possibly TRBD1 for D (6 bases). Germline loops: CDR1 MDHEN, CDR2 SYDVKM. The CDR3 covers 12 residues. Trimming stripped 6 bases from V and 2 bases from J, with 8 bases between. DNA for the CDR3: TGTGCCAGCAGGACAGGAACCTACGAGCAGTACTTC. Translation gives CASRTGTYEQYF.

This clonotype was recorded at least ten times. This chain links TRBV3-1 with TRBJ2-7, with D tentatively TRBD1 (6 bases). The CDR3 has 15 residues. Germline V gives CDR1 LGHDT, CDR2 YNNKEL (reference sequence). V was clipped by 3 bases and J by 1 base, with 13 bases between them. For the CDR3, the DNA is TGTGCCAGCAGCCATGTTCTACAGGGATCCTACGAGCAGTACTTC. It codes for CASSHVLQGSYEQYF.

There are many counts of this clonotype. This chain links TRBV6-6 with TRBJ2-7; tentative D call: TRBD1 (5 bases). The germline V and J ends were trimmed by 2 bases and 2 bases, with 7 bases remaining between them. Per germline, CDR1 MNHNY and CDR2 SVGAGI (reference sequence). The CDR3 spans 13 residues. The DNA of the CDR3 is TGTGCCAGCAGTTACGGCAGGGCCTACGAGCAGTACTTC. This sequence encodes CASSYGRAYEQYF.

This clonotype was seen at least ten times. The V gene is TRBV5-1, the J gene TRBJ1-2; TRBD1 is a possible D gene (6 bases). Germline values: CDR1 SGHRS, CDR2 YFSETQ. The CDR3 has 13 residues. The V gene lost 1 base and the J gene lost 7 bases, with 11 bases spanning the gap. CDR3 coding DNA: TGCGCCAGCAGCTTGTACAGGGAGACTGGCTACACCTTC. Its protein is CASSLYRETGYTF.

The chain joins TRBV3-1 to TRBJ2-2, with 7 bases fitting TRBD2. With 4 bases clipped from V and 6 bases from J, the junction kept 17 bases outside the gene matches. This CDR3 has 18 residues. Germline V gives CDR1 LGHDT, CDR2 YNNKEL (reference sequence). The CDR3 bases are TGTGCCAGCAGCCCATCATTTGGACTAGGAAGGGAGGCCGGGGAGCTGTTTTTT. Translation gives CASSPSFGLGREAGELFF.

This clonotype was detected ten times or more. V and J are TRBV5-1 and TRBJ2-6; TRBD1 matches 8 bases. Germline assignment: CDR1 SGHRS and CDR2 YFSETQ. V lost 3 bases to trimming and J lost 2 bases; unmatched junction nucleotides: 4. This CDR3 has 16 amino acids. Here the CDR3 reads CASSWGTGTGANVLTF. DNA for the CDR3: TGCGCCAGCAGCTGGGGGACAGGCACTGGGGCCAACGTCCTGACTTTC.

In this sample, this clonotype turned up many times. The chain recombines TRBV20-1 with TRBJ2-5; 8 nucleotides align to TRBD2. The ends lost 5 bases at V and 2 bases at J; junction bases unmatched: 10. This CDR3 comprises 15 residues. In germline, CDR1 is DFQATT, CDR2 SNEGSKA (reference sequence). CDR3 sequence (DNA): TGCAGTGCTGGATCGGCGGGGGGCCTGCAAGAGACCCAGTACTTC. This gives the protein CSAGSAGGLQETQYF.

This clonotype was detected many times. The rearrangement uses TRBV7-2 and TRBJ1-2; TRBD1 aligns across 7 bases. CDR3 length: 13 residues. Germline-derived CDR1 and CDR2 are SGHTA and FQGNSA. With V trimmed by 3 bases and J by 5 bases, 3 bases remained unmatched. The DNA for the CDR3 is TGTGCCAGCAGCTTGGGACAGTGGTATGGCTACACCTTC. Amino acids: CASSLGQWYGYTF.